The present T cell receptor (beta chain) was sequenced within a study of shared clonotypes between healthy human individuals. As concerns this clone: The antigen remains undetermined.

Donors comprised only Caucasian adults living in Nashville, Tennessee. The study's findings and limits: Although depth was large, rarefaction showed that sequencing of the sorted subsets was incomplete.

Assay: immunoSEQ multiplex PCR; the TCRdb copy retains only in-frame clones and omits some. The sample carries under 650,000 clones, 90% to 96% recorded once. The sequence came from a woman in her twenties or thirties in good health. Specimen: naive CD4+ T cells sorted from blood. Subset indicated: CD45RA+ positively selected.

The CDR3: CASSLDPLAGGMDTQYF. CDR3 nucleotide sequence: TGTGCCAGCAGCTTAGACCCGCTAGCGGGAGGGATGGATACGCAGTATTTT. The chain joins TRBV7-8 to TRBJ2-3, with 12 bases that match TRBD2. Germline CDR1 is SGHVS and CDR2 is FQNEAQ. The CDR3 covers 17 residues. J lost 6 bases, V lost 1 base, and 8 bases had no gene match.